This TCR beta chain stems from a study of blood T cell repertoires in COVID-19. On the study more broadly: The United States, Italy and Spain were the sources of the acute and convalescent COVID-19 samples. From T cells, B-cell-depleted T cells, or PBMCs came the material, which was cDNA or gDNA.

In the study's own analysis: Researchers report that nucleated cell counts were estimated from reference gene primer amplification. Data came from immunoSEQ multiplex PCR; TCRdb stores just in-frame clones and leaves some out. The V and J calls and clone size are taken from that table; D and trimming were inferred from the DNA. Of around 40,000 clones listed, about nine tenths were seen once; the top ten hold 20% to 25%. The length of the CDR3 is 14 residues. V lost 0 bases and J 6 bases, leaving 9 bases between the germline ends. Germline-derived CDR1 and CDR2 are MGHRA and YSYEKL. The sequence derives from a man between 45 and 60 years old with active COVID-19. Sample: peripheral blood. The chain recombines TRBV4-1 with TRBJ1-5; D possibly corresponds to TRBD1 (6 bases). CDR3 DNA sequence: TGCGCCAGCAGCCAAGAGCGGGGGCTTCAGCCCCAGCATTTT. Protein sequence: CASSQERGLQPQHF.